A single sample is the source of the 26 T cell receptor beta chains below, sequenced in a study of blood T cell repertoires in COVID-19. This table comes from immunoSEQ multiplex PCR, and its TCRdb copy is limited to in-frame clones, with some not included. This table has about 350,000 clones, roughly nine tenths appearing once. Sequencing was done on a sample of peripheral blood. All receptors derive from a woman aged 55-69 years with COVID-19, enrolled during active disease.

The chain combines TRBV2 with TRBJ2-3, with 16 positions matching TRBD2. CDR3 length: 16 residues. The V segment lost 7 bases and the J segment 8 bases; nucleotides outside the gene matches: 9. Germline CDR1 SNHLY, CDR2 FYNNEI. CDR3 sequence: CASKSGTSGGAGTQYF. CDR3 nucleotide sequence: TGTGCCAGCAAATCCGGGACTAGCGGGGGGGCAGGTACGCAGTATTTT.

The V call is TRBV2, the J call TRBJ2-5; TRBD2 is a possible D gene (6 bases). In germline, CDR1 is SNHLY, CDR2 FYNNEI. Trimming took off 11 bases at V and 7 bases at J, with 14 bases between the two ends. CDR3 length equals 11 residues. The DNA of the CDR3 is TGTGCCTTCGGGGGTAGGGGGACCCAGTACTTC. Protein sequence: CAFGGRGTQYF.

The chain employs TRBV7-9 and TRBJ1-2, with D possibly matching TRBD1 (6 bases). The CDR3 has 14 amino acids. Trimming shortened V by 3 bases and J by 8 bases, and 16 bases separated the two germline ends. Germline CDR1 reads SEHNR; CDR2 reads FQNEAQ (reference sequence). CDR3 region: CASSFFDRPGGYTF. In DNA form, the CDR3 reads TGTGCCAGCAGCTTTTTCGACAGGCCTGGGGGCTACACCTTC.

This chain uses TRBV2 with TRBJ1-5; D unresolved. Germline CDR1 SNHLY, CDR2 FYNNEI. The CDR3 sequence is 17 residues long. V was clipped by 4 bases and J by 2 bases, with 18 bases between them. CDR3 sequence: CASSAPFGSGGNQPQHF. In DNA, the CDR3 is TGTGCCAGCAGTGCCCCATTCGGGAGTGGGGGCAATCAGCCCCAGCATTTT.

The chain links TRBV29-1 to TRBJ1-2; 7 bases align to TRBD1. Germline V gives CDR1 SQVTM, CDR2 ANQGSEA. This CDR3 is 13 amino acids long. V shed 5 bases and J 1 base; nucleotides not matched to a gene: 4. CDR3 coding DNA: TGCAGCGTTTATTGGGACAGTAACTATGGCTACACCTTC. Translating gives CSVYWDSNYGYTF.

A remark on this clone: Other DNA sequences in the sample encode the same CDR3. The V and J genes are TRBV6-5 and TRBJ1-5; TRBD1 matches at 8 bases. The CDR3 sequence is 13 residues long. V was pared by 4 bases and J by 4 bases, with 0 bases of the junction left unmatched. Germline V CDR1 and CDR2: MNHEY, SVGAGI. The CDR3 coding sequence is TGTGCCAGCAGTTGGACAGGGAATCAGCCCCAGCATTTT. Protein: CASSWTGNQPQHF.

The CDR3 spells CASSSPFGTSGGGLNEQFF. DNA of the CDR3: TGTGCCAGTAGTTCGCCATTTGGGACTAGCGGGGGGGGTTTAAATGAGCAGTTCTTC. V and J are TRBV19 and TRBJ2-1; 16 bases are shared with TRBD2. Germline-derived CDR1 and CDR2 are LNHDA and SQIVND (reference sequence). J gave up 7 bases and V 5 bases, and 14 bases lay outside the gene matches. The CDR3 spans 19 residues.

This clone came up once. V and J are TRBV7-9 and TRBJ2-1, with 8 bases identical to TRBD2. The CDR3 contains 12 residues. The V gene end was trimmed by 4 bases and the J gene end by 10 bases; junction bases not matched to a gene: 3. CDR1 is SEHNR and CDR2 is FQNEAQ in the germline V gene (reference sequence). CDR3 sequence (DNA): TGTGCCAGCAGCTCCCCTAGCGGGGAGCAGTTCTTC. It yields the protein CASSSPSGEQFF.

This rearrangement joins TRBV10-3 to TRBJ1-5; 10 nucleotides align to TRBD1. Germline assignment: CDR1 ENHRY and CDR2 SYGVKD. The CDR3 has 16 residues. J lost 2 bases, V lost 10 bases, and 11 bases had no gene match. The CDR3 protein is CATNAVGTGGNQPQHF. For the CDR3, the DNA is TGTGCCACCAATGCGGTTGGGACAGGGGGCAATCAGCCCCAGCATTTT.

The rearrangement joins TRBV6-5 to TRBJ2-1; 9 bases match TRBD2. CDR1 is MNHEY and CDR2 is SVGAGI in the germline V gene. The V and J ends lost 2 bases and 6 bases, in that order; junction bases with no gene match: 5. This CDR3 contains 15 residues. This CDR3 is CASSYGLAGLNEQFF. CDR3 bases: TGTGCCAGCAGTTACGGGCTAGCGGGGCTCAATGAGCAGTTCTTC.

This clone appeared once. CDR3 sequence (DNA): TGTGCCAGCAGTTTAGGTACGGGGGGGATCACAGATACGCAGTATTTT. This codes for CASSLGTGGITDTQYF. The genes are TRBV27 and TRBJ2-3, with TRBD2 matching over 8 bases. This CDR3 is 16 amino acids long. The germline gives CDR1 MNHEY, CDR2 SMNVEV (reference sequence). Trimming at V came to 2 bases and at J to 2 bases, leaving 6 bases not matched to a gene.

The chain has TRBV6-5 and TRBJ1-2, with D possibly matching TRBD1 (6 bases). This CDR3 region has 16 residues. V lost 0 bases to trimming and J lost 4 bases, with 15 bases between them. Germline loops: CDR1 MNHEY, CDR2 SVGAGI. The CDR3 DNA reads TGTGCCAGCAGTTACTCGGAAATGACAGGCTCCTATGGCTACACCTTC. This codes for CASSYSEMTGSYGYTF.

The gene calls are TRBV5-1 and TRBJ1-2; D possibly corresponds to TRBD1 (5 bases). The CDR3 contains 20 residues. V was cut by 5 bases and J by 0 bases, with 29 bases left in between. Germline CDR1 SGHRS, CDR2 YFSETQ. As DNA, the CDR3 is TGCGCCAGCAGGTTGAGGGCAGGGCCGACGCTCTTCTACACTAACTATGGCTACACCTTC. Translation gives CASRLRAGPTLFYTNYGYTF.

The genes are TRBV14 and TRBJ1-3, with no clear D. CDR3 size: 15 residues. V dropped 1 base and J dropped 2 bases, with 9 bases sitting between them. Germline-derived CDR1 and CDR2 are SGHDN and FVKESK. This CDR3 reads CASSQVRDPGNTIYF. The CDR3 nucleotides read TGTGCCAGCAGCCAAGTACGGGATCCTGGAAACACCATATATTTT.

V gene TRBV5-4 combines with J gene TRBJ1-2; 8 bases line up with TRBD1. Per the germline V gene, CDR1 is SGHNT and CDR2 is YYREEE (reference sequence). With V trimmed by 5 bases and J by 3 bases, 3 bases remained unmatched. The CDR3 covers 13 residues. CDR3 bases: TGTGCCAGCAGGGAGGACAGGGACTATGGCTACACCTTC. Residues: CASREDRDYGYTF. Full variable domain (remainder filled in from reference TRBV5-4 and TRBJ1-2): ETGVTQSPTHLIKTRGQQVTLRCSSQSGHNTVSWYQQALGQGPQFIFQYYREEENGRGNFPPRFSGLQFPNYSSELNVNALELDDSALYLCASREDRDYGYTFGSGTRLTVV.

The genes are TRBV21-1 and TRBJ1-5; the D call in the table, TRBD1, was not verified against the DNA. TRBV21-1 is termed a pseudogene. This CDR3 region has 13 residues. The CDR3 nucleotides are TGTGCCAGCAGCAAATATGGGCAGCAGCCCCAGCATTTT. Translating gives CASSKYGQQPQHF.

The chain carries TRBV3-1 (or the pseudogene TRBV3-2) and TRBJ2-3; 12 bases are shared with TRBD2. The CDR3 runs to 17 residues. With 6 bases clipped from V and 5 bases from J, the junction kept 12 bases outside the gene matches. Germline lookup yields CDR1 LGHDT and CDR2 YNNKEL (reference sequence). The CDR3 loop reads CASSTTRLAGDRDTQYF. The CDR3 DNA reads TGTGCCAGCAGTACGACAAGACTAGCGGGGGATCGAGATACGCAGTATTTT.

The chain is built from TRBV19 and TRBJ2-1; 11 bases map to TRBD2. CDR1 and CDR2 from the germline V gene are LNHDA and SQIVND (reference sequence). With V trimmed by 5 bases and J by 5 bases, 8 bases remained unmatched. This CDR3 region has 16 residues. DNA for the CDR3: TGTGCCAGTAGTTACCTCCTAGCGGGGGGTAACAATGAGCAGTTCTTC. It encodes CASSYLLAGGNNEQFF.

V is TRBV7-9 and J is TRBJ1-4; D ambiguous. Trimming cost V 4 bases and J 8 bases, with 8 bases left between them. CDR3 length: 12 residues. Germline values: CDR1 SEHNR, CDR2 FQNEAQ (reference sequence). CDR3 loop: CASSSVREKLFF. DNA of the CDR3: TGTGCCAGCAGCTCGGTTCGAGAAAAACTGTTTTTT.

The V call is TRBV3-1 (or the pseudogene TRBV3-2), the J call TRBJ1-2, with 7 bases lining up with TRBD1. The germline CDR1 and CDR2 sequences are LGHDT and YNNKEL (reference sequence). This CDR3 is 13 amino acids long. Trimming at V came to 5 bases and at J to 8 bases, leaving 8 bases not matched to a gene. CDR3 in amino acids: CASSVRTGDGYTF. CDR3 sequence (DNA): TGTGCCAGCAGCGTTCGGACAGGAGACGGCTACACCTTC.

The chain couples TRBV7-2 to TRBJ1-5; D is perhaps TRBD1 (5 bases). Germline CDR1 SGHTA, CDR2 FQGNSA. With 5 bases removed from V and 6 bases from J, the gap between germline ends came to 17 bases. The CDR3 totals 15 residues. CDR3 bases: TGTGCCAGCAGCCCAGCGGGGGGGTCTGGTCAGCCCCAGCATTTT. Translating it yields CASSPAGGSGQPQHF.

This clone occurred a few times. V gene TRBV6-6 combines with J gene TRBJ1-1; D might be TRBD1 (6 bases). CDR3 size: 16 residues. CDR1 MNHNY and CDR2 SVGAGI come from the germline V gene (reference sequence). V was pared by 0 bases and J by 1 base, with 12 bases between. CDR3 in amino acids: CASSYSMAGANTEAFF. Here the CDR3 DNA reads TGTGCCAGCAGTTACTCGATGGCAGGGGCGAACACTGAAGCTTTCTTT.

This chain links TRBV5-1 with TRBJ1-2, with 7 bases matching TRBD1. The CDR3 sequence is 15 residues long. Germline CDR1 reads SGHRS; CDR2 reads YFSETQ. J gave up 1 base and V 5 bases, and 8 bases lay outside the gene matches. CDR3 sequence (DNA): TGCGCCAGCAGGTCATTGGGACAGTTTAACTATGGCTACACCTTC. Its protein is CASRSLGQFNYGYTF.

The chain links TRBV7-9 to TRBJ1-1; D is unresolved. This CDR3 comprises 15 residues. Trimming removed 2 bases at V and 3 bases at J, with 13 bases between. The germline CDR1 and CDR2 sequences are SEHNR and FQNEAQ (reference sequence). Here the CDR3 DNA reads TGTGCCAGCAGCTTAAAAGGCCAAGAGGACACTGAAGCTTTCTTT. Its protein product is CASSLKGQEDTEAFF.

The CDR3 sequence is CASSPGGSGDTQYF. The CDR3 coding sequence is TGCGCCAGCAGCCCAGGGGGCTCGGGGGATACGCAGTATTTT. The V call is TRBV5-1, the J call TRBJ2-3; 8 positions match TRBD1. Germline CDR1 SGHRS, CDR2 YFSETQ. The CDR3 runs 14 residues. V gave up 4 bases and J gave up 6 bases; unmatched junction bases: 7.

The chain is built from TRBV6-5 and TRBJ1-4, with 8 bases matching TRBD1. With V trimmed by 8 bases and J by 10 bases, 12 bases remained unmatched. The CDR3 runs 14 residues. Germline V gives CDR1 MNHEY, CDR2 SVGAGI. The CDR3 region has the DNA TGTGCCAGCCTTCTAACAGGGGGTCCTGCAAAACTGTTTTTT. Translating gives CASLLTGGPAKLFF.